Below, 25 T cell receptor beta chains from the same sample are listed, as sequenced in a study of T-cell reconstitution after alpha-beta-depleted transplantation in children. Unique molecular identifiers were used in preparing the TCRbeta library. TCRdb re-derived calls from the PCR reads in MiXCR, one entry per CDR3 protein. The sample has about 600,000 distinct CDR3 sequences, roughly 10% seen once. The sample was PBMCs from the stem cell graft donor, taken from the stem cell graft. The receptors were gathered from a human donor who donated a stem cell graft to a child with acute myeloid leukemia.

At least ten counts were recorded for this clonotype. The chain is built from TRBV7-9 and TRBJ1-5; 7 bases map to TRBD1. CDR1 SEHNR and CDR2 FQNEAQ come from the germline V gene (reference sequence). The V segment lost 0 bases and the J segment 3 bases; nucleotides outside the gene matches: 5. The CDR3 runs to 16 residues. For the CDR3, the DNA is TGTGCCAGCAGCTTAGCGTCGACAGGGATCAATCAGCCCCAGCATTTT. As protein: CASSLASTGINQPQHF.

This sequence joins TRBV4-2 and TRBJ2-5, with D tentatively TRBD2 (7 bases). With 0 bases removed from V and 7 bases from J, the gap between germline ends came to 21 bases. CDR1 is LGHNA, CDR2 YNFKEQ, per germline. This CDR3 is built from 17 residues. The chain's CDR3 is CASSQDRLAVGGGTQYF. CDR3 sequence (DNA): TGTGCCAGCAGCCAAGATAGGCTAGCGGTTGGAGGGGGGACCCAGTACTTC.

The rearrangement uses TRBV15 and TRBJ2-5, with a possible D match to TRBD1 (5 bases). V was shortened by 5 bases and J by 1 base, with 17 bases between the two germline ends. Looked up from germline, CDR1 is LNHNV and CDR2 is YYDKDF (reference sequence). The CDR3 is 16 residues long. CDR3 loop: CATSGVVGRAQETQYF. The CDR3 DNA follows: TGTGCCACCAGCGGAGTAGTGGGCAGGGCCCAAGAGACCCAGTACTTC.

At least ten counts were recorded for this clonotype. J is TRBJ2-5 and V is TRBV12-3 or TRBV12-4; tentative D call: TRBD1 (5 bases). This CDR3 spans 14 amino acids. The V end was cut by 1 base, the J end by 1 base, with 7 bases between. The CDR3 spells CASSLVTVQETQYF. DNA of the CDR3: TGTGCCAGCAGTTTAGTGACAGTCCAAGAGACCCAGTACTTC.

DNA of the CDR3: TGTGCCAGCAGCTTAATAGCTGCCTTTGAGCAGTTCTTC. It is translated as CASSLIAAFEQFF. The rearrangement joins TRBV7-2 to TRBJ2-1; D gene uncertain. The CDR3 has 13 amino acids. The germline V gene encodes CDR1 SGHTA and CDR2 FQGNSA. V lost 2 bases and J lost 9, with 11 bases in between.

This clonotype was recorded many times. The chain is built from TRBV7-2 and TRBJ1-4, with a tentative D call TRBD1 (5 bases). The ends were cut back, 5 bases at V and 13 bases at J, with 20 bases in the middle. The CDR3 sequence is 14 residues long. Looked up from germline, CDR1 is SGHTA and CDR2 is FQGNSA. CDR3 loop: CASSQGAGWSPLFF. The CDR3 coding sequence is TGTGCCAGCAGCCAAGGGGCAGGGTGGTCCCCACTGTTTTTT. The variable domain in full, completed from reference TRBV7-2 and TRBJ1-4, reads GAGVSQSPSNKVTEKGKDVELRCDPISGHTALYWYRQSLGQGLEFLIYFQGNSAPDKSGLPSDRFSAERTGGSVSTLTIQRTQQEDSAVYLCASSQGAGWSPLFFGSGTQLSVL.

This clonotype was seen more than once but under ten times. The gene calls are TRBV30 and TRBJ2-1, with 7 bases lining up with TRBD2. V lost 1 base to trimming and J lost 3 bases; unmatched junction nucleotides: 6. CDR1 is GTSNPN, CDR2 SVGIG, per germline (reference sequence). The CDR3 totals 15 residues. In nucleotides, the CDR3 is TGTGCCTGGAGTGCGCTAGCGGCCAACTACAATGAGCAGTTCTTC. Amino acid sequence: CAWSALAANYNEQFF.

This chain links TRBV24-1 with TRBJ2-5; 12 positions match TRBD2. This CDR3 region has 13 residues. Germline V gene lookup returns CDR1 KGHDR and CDR2 SFDVKD. With V trimmed by 7 bases and J by 5 bases, 1 base remained unmatched. This CDR3 is CATRTSGSETQYF. The CDR3 DNA follows: TGTGCCACCAGGACTAGCGGGAGCGAGACCCAGTACTTC.

The chain is built from TRBV7-3 and TRBJ2-3; D might be TRBD1 (6 bases). Germline V gives CDR1 SGHTA, CDR2 FQGTGA. V lost 5 bases to trimming and J lost 2 bases, with 20 bases between them. CDR3 length: 17 residues. CDR3 coding DNA: TGTGCCAGCAGCCCCGGGACACAAAACCAGTTCACAGATACGCAGTATTTT. Its protein is CASSPGTQNQFTDTQYF.

This clonotype came up a few times. V is TRBV6-6 and J is TRBJ2-5; TRBD1 is a possible D gene (6 bases). Germline assignment: CDR1 MNHNY and CDR2 SVGAGI (reference sequence). The CDR3 runs to 13 residues. Trimming pared 6 bases from V and 5 bases from J, leaving 13 bases between. For the CDR3, the DNA is TGTGCCAGCAGGGACAGCAAATACGAGACCCAGTACTTC. This gives the protein CASRDSKYETQYF.

This clonotype was counted at least ten times. The V call is TRBV12-3 or TRBV12-4, the J call TRBJ2-5, with 8 bases identical to TRBD2. V lost 6 bases to trimming and J lost 5 bases; unmatched junction nucleotides: 11. The CDR3 covers 15 residues. CDR3 in DNA: TGTGCCAGCAGCCCGGGAGGGGGGGCAGGGGAGACCCAGTACTTC. Amino acids: CASSPGGGAGETQYF.

This clonotype was observed a few times. The chain is built from TRBV29-1 and TRBJ2-1, with a tentative D call TRBD2 (6 bases). The CDR3 length is 11 residues. V lost 7 bases to trimming and J lost 8 bases, with 12 bases between them. Germline V gene sequence: CDR1 SQVTM, CDR2 ANQGSEA. CDR3 loop: CSGRLVDEQFF. The DNA for the CDR3 is TGCAGCGGCCGACTAGTGGATGAGCAGTTCTTC.

This clonotype has just a few counts. CDR3 coding DNA: TGTGCCTGGCCCCCAGGGGGCAACACCGGGGAGCTGTTTTTT. This translates into CAWPPGGNTGELFF. The chain has TRBV30 and TRBJ2-2, with 8 bases identical to TRBD1. This CDR3 contains 14 residues. The ends lost 5 bases at V and 2 bases at J; junction bases unmatched: 4. Germline V gene data show CDR1 as GTSNPN and CDR2 as SVGIG (reference sequence).

V and J are TRBV7-2 and TRBJ2-1, with D tentatively TRBD2 (5 bases). This CDR3 has 14 amino acids. The germline CDR1 and CDR2 sequences are SGHTA and FQGNSA. The V end was cut by 1 base, the J end by 8 bases, with 12 bases between. The CDR3 bases are TGTGCCAGCAGCTTAGGCCTAGCAATCTATGAGCAGTTCTTC. Encoded protein: CASSLGLAIYEQFF.

V and J are TRBV28 and TRBJ2-7; TRBD2 matches at 8 bases. The CDR3 is 13 residues long. With V trimmed by 10 bases and J by 2 bases, 7 bases remained unmatched. Germline V lookup: CDR1 MDHEN, CDR2 SYDVKM. For the CDR3, the DNA is TGTGCCAACGGGAGGGCGGGGGCCTACGAGCAGTACTTC. Translating gives CANGRAGAYEQYF.

This clonotype was found many times. The CDR3 sequence is CASSPSIGETQYF. The CDR3 region has the DNA TGCGCCAGCAGCCCTTCGATAGGGGAGACCCAGTACTTC. The J gene is TRBJ2-5, the V gene TRBV4-3; the D is unclear. From germline, CDR1 is LGHNA and CDR2 YSLEER. The CDR3 sequence is 13 residues long. V was clipped by 4 bases and J by 5 bases, with 11 bases between them.

This rearrangement joins TRBV6-2 or TRBV6-3 to TRBJ2-2; tentative D call: TRBD2 (5 bases). Trimming pared 7 bases from V and 1 base from J, leaving 10 bases between. Germline V lookup: CDR1 MNHEY, CDR2 SVGEGT. The CDR3 totals 14 residues. The CDR3 is CASIYGMNTGELFF. CDR3 DNA: TGTGCCAGCATCTACGGGATGAACACCGGGGAGCTGTTTTTT.

The CDR3: CASNRAGAPYNEQFF. The CDR3 DNA follows: TGTGCCAGCAACCGAGCGGGAGCACCCTACAATGAGCAGTTCTTC. The chain employs TRBV28 and TRBJ2-1; 8 bases line up with TRBD2. Germline-derived CDR1 and CDR2 are MDHEN and SYDVKM. Trimming cost V 7 bases and J 2 bases; bases outside gene matches: 7. This CDR3 region has 15 residues.

This clonotype turned up a few times. The J gene is TRBJ2-3, the V gene TRBV28; 8 positions match TRBD1. Germline loops: CDR1 MDHEN, CDR2 SYDVKM. V was pared by 4 bases and J by 5 bases, with 14 bases of the junction left unmatched. The CDR3 loop spans 17 amino acids. CDR3 sequence (DNA): TGTGCCAGCAGTTCCTCTTCGGGACAGGTGGCTATAGATACGCAGTATTTT. It specifies CASSSSSGQVAIDTQYF.

Only a few counts were recorded for this clonotype. The chain joins TRBV20-1 to TRBJ1-2; no definite D call. The germline gives CDR1 DFQATT, CDR2 SNEGSKA (reference sequence). The CDR3 is 13 amino acids. V lost 4 bases to trimming and J lost 2 bases, with 11 bases between them. This CDR3 is CSATAGQNYGYTF. The CDR3 DNA reads as TGCAGTGCTACCGCGGGTCAAAACTATGGCTACACCTTC.

This clonotype was recorded at least ten times. The gene calls are TRBV5-1 and TRBJ2-1, with D tentatively TRBD2 (5 bases). Trimming took off 4 bases at V and 6 bases at J, with 17 bases between the two ends. There are 15 residues in the CDR3. The germline gives CDR1 SGHRS, CDR2 YFSETQ. The CDR3 reads CASSPRQSSGNEQFF. The CDR3 DNA follows: TGCGCCAGCAGCCCCCGGCAAAGCAGCGGCAATGAGCAGTTCTTC.

This clonotype occurred a few times. The V gene is TRBV4-2, the J gene TRBJ2-1; 8 bases match TRBD2. V lost 1 base and J lost 10; bases outside the gene matches: 15. Germline V CDR1 and CDR2: LGHNA, YNFKEQ. The CDR3 runs 17 residues. The chain's CDR3 is CASSQGVGTSRVGEQFF. The CDR3 DNA follows: TGTGCCAGCAGCCAAGGGGTCGGGACTAGTCGAGTGGGGGAGCAGTTCTTC.

V and J are TRBV5-1 and TRBJ2-7, with 7 bases that match TRBD1. Germline CDR1 SGHRS, CDR2 YFSETQ. V was pared by 6 bases and J by 5 bases, with 17 bases of the junction left unmatched. The CDR3 totals 16 residues. For the CDR3, the DNA is TGCGCCAGCACTGGACTTCCGGGACAGCTGGCAAACGAGCAGTACTTC. Its protein is CASTGLPGQLANEQYF.

This clonotype appeared many times. CDR3: CASSLDSSDTQYF. In DNA, the CDR3 is TGTGCCAGCAGCCTAGACAGTTCGGATACGCAGTATTTT. The chain uses TRBV7-9 and TRBJ2-3, with TRBD1 as a possible D gene (5 bases). This CDR3 has 13 amino acids. The germline V gene has CDR1 SEHNR and CDR2 FQNEAQ (reference sequence). V was trimmed by 5 bases and J by 6 bases, leaving 12 bases between them.

Concerning this clonotype: A single base separates this from a much larger clone, so it may be a read error. The chain employs TRBV20-1 and TRBJ2-1; TRBD2 matches 10 bases. Per germline, CDR1 DFQATT and CDR2 SNEGSKA (reference sequence). The CDR3 is made up of 17 amino acids. The CDR3 DNA sequence: TGCTGTGCTAGAGGAGGTAGCGGGAGGAGCTCCTACAATGAGCAGTTCTTC. This sequence encodes CCARGGSGRSSYNEQFF.